This TCR beta chain derives from a study of early T cells in non-severe SARS-CoV-2 infection. About the research overall: Chains from this unsorted whole-blood bulk RNA could not be paired.

The CDR3 is 16 amino acids. CDR1 is MNHNY and CDR2 is SVGAGI in the germline V gene (reference sequence). With 0 bases removed from V and 0 bases from J, the gap between germline ends came to 11 bases. TCRdb reanalysed the 5' RACE reads using MiXCR and keeps one entry per CDR3 protein. The repertoire includes 90,000 to 130,000 distinct CDR3 sequences, 10% to 15% of them detected once, and 3.5% to 4% sits in the top ten. The receptor was derived from an adult who was a healthcare worker with PCR-confirmed SARS-CoV-2 infection or an uninfected control (not recorded which). The V gene is TRBV6-6, the J gene TRBJ1-2, with D maybe TRBD1 (5 bases). The specimen comprised whole blood, sampled at baseline. This chain's CDR3 is CASSYSPGPSNYGYTF. CDR3 nucleotides: TGTGCCAGCAGTTACTCCCCAGGGCCTTCTAACTATGGCTACACCTTC.